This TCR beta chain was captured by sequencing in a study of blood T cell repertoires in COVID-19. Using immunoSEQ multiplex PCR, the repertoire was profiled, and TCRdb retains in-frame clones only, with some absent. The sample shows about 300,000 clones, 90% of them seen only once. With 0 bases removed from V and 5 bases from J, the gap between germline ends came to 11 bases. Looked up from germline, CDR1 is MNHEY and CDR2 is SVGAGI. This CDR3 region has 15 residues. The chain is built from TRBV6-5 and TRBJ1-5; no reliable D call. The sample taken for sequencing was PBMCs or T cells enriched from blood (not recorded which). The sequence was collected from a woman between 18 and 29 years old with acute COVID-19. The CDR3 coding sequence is TGTGCCAGCAGTTACTCGATAGGGAGCGATCAGCCCCAGCATTTT. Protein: CASSYSIGSDQPQHF.